Listed here are 27 T cell receptor beta chains from one sample, sequenced in a study of blood T cell repertoires in COVID-19. Libraries were prepared by immunoSEQ multiplex PCR; TCRdb keeps only in-frame clonotypes and omits some of them. The profile covers over 75,000 clones, with around 90% appearing a single time and about 2% taken by the ten largest. The sequenced sample was peripheral blood. The source is a man in his fifties with COVID-19, enrolled during active disease.

This chain connects TRBV18 to TRBJ2-1; 12 nucleotides agree with TRBD2. Unmatched junction bases numbered 5, after V lost 3 bases and J lost 5 bases. The CDR3 is 16 residues long. The germline V gene encodes CDR1 KGHSH and CDR2 LQKENI. The CDR3 region has the DNA TGTGCCAGCTCACCCCTAGCGGGGGGGCCCCACAATGAGCAGTTCTTC. The encoded protein is CASSPLAGGPHNEQFF.

This clone was observed once. V is TRBV18 and J is TRBJ1-6, with TRBD1 matching over 8 bases. The CDR3 runs to 15 residues. The germline gives CDR1 KGHSH, CDR2 LQKENI. Trimming at V came to 2 bases and at J to 10 bases, leaving 7 bases not matched to a gene. The CDR3 spells CASSPTDRVESPLHF. The CDR3 DNA reads TGTGCCAGCTCACCAACGGACAGGGTGGAGTCACCCCTCCACTTT.

The CDR3 DNA sequence: TGTGCCAGCAGATACGCCGCGGGGAGCTCCTACAATGAGCAGTTCTTC. Its protein product is CASRYAAGSSYNEQFF. The chain couples TRBV7-9 to TRBJ2-1; D perhaps matches TRBD2 (6 bases). Germline V CDR1 and CDR2: SEHNR, FQNEAQ (reference sequence). Deletions cut 6 bases from V and 0 bases from J, with 15 bases between. This CDR3 comprises 16 residues.

The chain joins TRBV6-5 to TRBJ1-5, with D maybe TRBD1 (6 bases). Germline CDR1 reads MNHEY; CDR2 reads SVGAGI. CDR3 size: 13 residues. Trimming removed 8 bases from V and 5 bases from J, with 13 bases in between. DNA for the CDR3: TGTGCCAGCGGGCGGAACAGGGATCAGCCCCAGCATTTT. It specifies CASGRNRDQPQHF.

The genes are TRBV6-5 and TRBJ2-7, with a weak D call TRBD2 (5 bases). V dropped 0 bases and J dropped 5 bases, with 14 bases sitting between them. Germline V lookup: CDR1 MNHEY, CDR2 SVGAGI. CDR3 length: 15 amino acids. The CDR3 nucleotides read TGTGCCAGCAGTTACTCGGATAGACTAAAAGACGAGCAGTACTTC. Translating gives CASSYSDRLKDEQYF.

The chain has TRBV2 and TRBJ1-1; D gene ambiguous. Trimming removed 4 bases from V and 1 base from J, with 10 bases in between. This CDR3 spans 14 amino acids. From germline, CDR1 is SNHLY and CDR2 FYNNEI. CDR3 protein: CASSVEASNTEAFF. The CDR3 coding sequence is TGTGCCAGCAGTGTCGAGGCTTCGAACACTGAAGCTTTCTTT.

The chain carries TRBV4-3 and TRBJ1-6; D is undetermined. The CDR3 loop spans 17 amino acids. Trimming took off 0 bases at V and 0 bases at J, with 9 bases between the two ends. From germline, CDR1 is LGHNA and CDR2 YSLEER. CDR3 bases: TGCGCCAGCAGCCAAGATATCGGTAGCTCCTATAATTCACCCCTCCACTTT. Amino acid sequence: CASSQDIGSSYNSPLHF.

The chain recombines TRBV11-1 with TRBJ1-5; weak D call: TRBD1 (5 bases). CDR1 SGHAT and CDR2 FQDESV come from the germline V gene (reference sequence). V dropped 5 bases and J dropped 7 bases, with 12 bases sitting between them. This CDR3 is built from 13 residues. The CDR3 loop reads CASSPGGGQPQHF. CDR3 in DNA: TGTGCCAGCAGCCCCGGGGGGGGGCAGCCCCAGCATTTT. Full variable domain (outside the CDR3, taken from reference TRBV11-1 and TRBJ1-5): EAEVAQSPRYKITEKSQAVAFWCDPISGHATLYWYRQILGQGPELLVQFQDESVVDDSQLPKDRFSAERLKGVDSTLKIQPAELGDSAMYLCASSPGGGQPQHFGDGTRLSIL.

This clone has just a few counts. The chain employs TRBV2 and TRBJ1-6; D gene ambiguous. Between the trimmed V and J ends, which lost 2 bases and 11 bases, there was a span of 13 bases. The CDR3 length is 14 residues. Germline V gives CDR1 SNHLY, CDR2 FYNNEI. This CDR3 reads CASSERSTLPPLHF. The CDR3 DNA reads as TGTGCCAGCAGTGAAAGGAGTACCCTGCCACCCCTCCACTTT.

The CDR3 loop reads CASSYGKQYEQYF. The CDR3 bases are TGTGCCAGCAGTTACGGCAAACAGTACGAGCAGTACTTC. The chain carries TRBV6-2 or TRBV6-3 and TRBJ2-7; D unresolved. In germline, CDR1 is MNHEY, CDR2 SVGEGT. V was pared by 2 bases and J by 4 bases, with 9 bases between. CDR3 length: 13 amino acids.

The V and J genes are TRBV12-1 and TRBJ1-6. TRBV12-1 is reported as a pseudogene. The CDR3 sequence is 15 residues long. CDR3 in amino acids: CASKPVSSYNSPLHF. The CDR3 DNA is TGTGCCAGCAAACCGGTGAGCTCCTATAATTCACCCCTCCACTTT.

This clone was observed once. The V call is TRBV24-1, the J call TRBJ1-5; 9 nucleotides line up with TRBD1. J was trimmed by 3 bases and V by 7 bases; bases with no gene match: 6. The CDR3 extends over 15 amino acids. In germline, CDR1 is KGHDR, CDR2 SFDVKD. CDR3: CATSEDRGNNQPQHF. The DNA of the CDR3 is TGTGCCACCAGCGAGGACAGGGGCAACAATCAGCCCCAGCATTTT.

This clone appeared once. This rearrangement joins TRBV5-4 to TRBJ2-1; possible D gene TRBD2, 7 bases. CDR3 length: 16 residues. Germline V gives CDR1 SGHNT, CDR2 YYREEE (reference sequence). V lost 0 bases and J lost 4, with 14 bases in between. The CDR3 nucleotides read TGTGCCAGCAGCTTGGTGGCGGGGGCGATATACAATGAGCAGTTCTTC. Translating gives CASSLVAGAIYNEQFF.

A single count supports this clone. The chain recombines TRBV11-3 with TRBJ2-2; weak D call: TRBD1 (5 bases). The CDR3 runs to 16 residues. With 1 base removed from V and 0 bases from J, the gap between germline ends came to 9 bases. CDR1 is SGHNT and CDR2 is YENEEA in the germline V gene. The CDR3 loop is CASSLGWGANTGELFF. CDR3 DNA sequence: TGTGCCAGCAGCTTAGGATGGGGCGCGAACACCGGGGAGCTGTTTTTT.

The chain joins TRBV24-1 to TRBJ1-5; weak D call: TRBD1 (6 bases). The germline CDR1 and CDR2 sequences are KGHDR and SFDVKD. Between the trimmed V and J ends, which lost 9 bases and 1 base, there was a span of 15 bases. This CDR3 comprises 15 residues. The CDR3 bases are TGTGCCACCGGGGGGGGCCGAGGCAGCAATCAGCCCCAGCATTTT. Its translation is CATGGGRGSNQPQHF.

The chain is built from TRBV3-1 (or the pseudogene TRBV3-2) and TRBJ1-6, with 7 positions matching TRBD1. The CDR3 extends over 14 amino acids. Germline lookup yields CDR1 LGHDT and CDR2 YNNKEL (reference sequence). V lost 5 bases to trimming and J lost 6 bases; unmatched junction nucleotides: 4. The CDR3 DNA reads as TGTGCCAGCAGCAGGGGACAGTCTAATTCACCCCTCCACTTT. Its translation: CASSRGQSNSPLHF.

The chain combines TRBV15 with TRBJ2-5; 11 positions match TRBD2. The trim removed 3 bases at V and 5 bases at J, leaving 5 bases unmatched. The germline V gene has CDR1 LNHNV and CDR2 YYDKDF (reference sequence). The CDR3 runs to 15 residues. The CDR3 DNA follows: TGTGCCACCAGCAGTTCCCCTAGCGGGGGGGAGACCCAGTACTTC. Translated, it gives CATSSSPSGGETQYF.

V is TRBV9 and J is TRBJ2-2; D is perhaps TRBD2 (6 bases). CDR1 is SGDLS and CDR2 is YYNGEE in the germline V gene. CDR3 length: 15 residues. V was pared by 5 bases and J by 3 bases, with 14 bases between. The CDR3: CASSTRSGDTGELFF. The CDR3 DNA is TGTGCCAGCAGTACCCGGTCGGGGGACACCGGGGAGCTGTTTTTT.

J is TRBJ1-1 and V is TRBV7-2; D possibly corresponds to TRBD1 (5 bases). V was clipped by 5 bases and J by 4 bases, with 11 bases between them. This CDR3 spans 13 amino acids. CDR1 and CDR2 from the germline V gene are SGHTA and FQGNSA. The CDR3 DNA reads TGTGCCAGCAGCAACCGACAGAGCACTGAAGCTTTCTTT. Protein sequence: CASSNRQSTEAFF. Using reference TRBV7-2 and TRBJ1-1 for the parts outside the CDR3, the full variable domain is GAGVSQSPSNKVTEKGKDVELRCDPISGHTALYWYRQSLGQGLEFLIYFQGNSAPDKSGLPSDRFSAERTGGSVSTLTIQRTQQEDSAVYLCASSNRQSTEAFFGQGTRLTVV.

The V gene is TRBV29-1, the J gene TRBJ2-6; weak D call: TRBD1 (6 bases). V was trimmed by 5 bases and J by 2 bases, leaving 10 bases between them. Germline V gene lookup returns CDR1 SQVTM and CDR2 ANQGSEA. This CDR3 has 14 amino acids. CDR3 DNA sequence: TGCAGCGTTTATGCAGGGGCTGGGGCCAACGTCCTGACTTTC. Amino acids: CSVYAGAGANVLTF. Full variable domain (remainder filled in from reference TRBV29-1 and TRBJ2-6): SAVISQKPSRDICQRGTSLTIQCQVDSQVTMMFWYRQQPGQSLTLIATANQGSEATYESGFVIDKFPISRPNLTFSTLTVSNMSPEDSSIYLCSVYAGAGANVLTFGAGSRLTVL.

This clone has just one count. This chain joins TRBV10-3 and TRBJ1-6; 10 bases fit TRBD1. The CDR3 totals 14 residues. Germline V gene sequence: CDR1 ENHRY, CDR2 SYGVKD. The trim removed 10 bases at V and 7 bases at J, leaving 7 bases unmatched. The CDR3 is CASCAGQGNSPLHF. The CDR3 coding sequence is TGTGCCAGTTGTGCGGGACAGGGGAATTCACCCCTCCACTTT.

This chain uses TRBV6-2 or TRBV6-3 with TRBJ1-2, with no clear D. With 2 bases removed from V and 3 bases from J, the gap between germline ends came to 10 bases. Germline V gives CDR1 MNHEY, CDR2 SVGEGT. This CDR3 comprises 14 residues. The chain's CDR3 is CASSYVEEYYGYTF. The CDR3 DNA reads as TGTGCCAGCAGTTACGTGGAGGAATACTATGGCTACACCTTC.

V gene TRBV18 combines with J gene TRBJ2-3; 9 bases map to TRBD1. V shed 4 bases, J shed 6 bases, and the junction held 5 bases outside the gene matches. The CDR3 is 14 residues long. Germline V gene data show CDR1 as KGHSH and CDR2 as LQKENI. The CDR3 nucleotides read TGTGCCAGCTCACTACAGGGGGCTGCCGATACGCAGTATTTT. As protein: CASSLQGAADTQYF.

This clone was seen once. The chain combines TRBV29-1 with TRBJ1-5, with D possibly TRBD1 on 5 matching bases. V shed 3 bases and J shed 6 bases, with 12 bases lying between them. This CDR3 has 13 residues. Germline V CDR1 and CDR2: SQVTM, ANQGSEA. The CDR3 sequence is CSVEAGIGQPQHF. In DNA form, the CDR3 reads TGCAGCGTTGAGGCAGGGATAGGTCAGCCCCAGCATTTT.

The V and J genes are TRBV21-1 and TRBJ2-1; the table calls TRBD2, which could not be checked here. TRBV21-1 constitutes a pseudogene. CDR3 length: 15 residues. CDR3 protein: CASTWGLAGDNEQFF. DNA for the CDR3: TGTGCCAGCACCTGGGGACTAGCGGGGGACAATGAGCAGTTCTTC.

V usage is TRBV5-4 and J usage is TRBJ2-2; TRBD2 might be the D (5 bases). The ends were cut back, 3 bases at V and 5 bases at J, with 14 bases in the middle. Germline V gives CDR1 SGHNT, CDR2 YYREEE (reference sequence). CDR3 size: 15 residues. The CDR3 region is CASSSDGIRTGELFF. The DNA for the CDR3 is TGTGCCAGCAGCTCAGACGGGATTCGAACCGGGGAGCTGTTTTTT.

The chain is built from TRBV15 and TRBJ2-7, with 7 bases fitting TRBD2. Per germline, CDR1 LNHNV and CDR2 YYDKDF (reference sequence). This CDR3 has 16 residues. V was pared by 3 bases and J by 2 bases, with 10 bases of the junction left unmatched. The CDR3 DNA is TGTGCCACCAGCAGGTCCCGGGAGGCAGGGACCTACGAGCAGTACTTC. This gives the protein CATSRSREAGTYEQYF.